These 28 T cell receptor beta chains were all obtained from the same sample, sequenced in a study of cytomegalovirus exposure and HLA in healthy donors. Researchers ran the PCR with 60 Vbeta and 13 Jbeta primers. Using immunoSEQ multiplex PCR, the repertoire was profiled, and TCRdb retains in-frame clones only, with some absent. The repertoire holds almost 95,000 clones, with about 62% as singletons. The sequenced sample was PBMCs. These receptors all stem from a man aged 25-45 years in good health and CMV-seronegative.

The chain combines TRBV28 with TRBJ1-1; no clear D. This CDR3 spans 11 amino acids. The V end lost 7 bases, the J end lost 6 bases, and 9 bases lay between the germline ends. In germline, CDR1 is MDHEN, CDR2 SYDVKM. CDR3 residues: CASKIFSEAFF. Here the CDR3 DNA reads TGTGCCAGCAAAATTTTCTCTGAAGCTTTCTTT.

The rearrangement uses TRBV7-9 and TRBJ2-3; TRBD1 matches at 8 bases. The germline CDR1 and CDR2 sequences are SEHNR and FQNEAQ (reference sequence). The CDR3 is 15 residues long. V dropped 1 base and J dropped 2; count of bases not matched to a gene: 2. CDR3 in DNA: TGTGCCAGCAGCTTAGTGCAGGGGGCCACAGATACGCAGTATTTT. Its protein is CASSLVQGATDTQYF.

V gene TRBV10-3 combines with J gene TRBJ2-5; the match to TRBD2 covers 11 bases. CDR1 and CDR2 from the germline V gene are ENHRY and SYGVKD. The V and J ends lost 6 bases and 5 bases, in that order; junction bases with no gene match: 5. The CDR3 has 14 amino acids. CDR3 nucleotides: TGTGCCATCAGCGCTAGCGGGGGGAGGGAGACCCAGTACTTC. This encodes CAISASGGRETQYF.

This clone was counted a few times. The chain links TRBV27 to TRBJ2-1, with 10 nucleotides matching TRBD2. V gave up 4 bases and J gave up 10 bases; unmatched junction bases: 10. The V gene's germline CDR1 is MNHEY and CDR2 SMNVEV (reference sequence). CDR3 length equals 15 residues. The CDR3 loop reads CASSSPSGGGQEQFF. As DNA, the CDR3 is TGTGCCAGCAGTTCCCCTAGCGGGGGAGGACAGGAGCAGTTCTTC.

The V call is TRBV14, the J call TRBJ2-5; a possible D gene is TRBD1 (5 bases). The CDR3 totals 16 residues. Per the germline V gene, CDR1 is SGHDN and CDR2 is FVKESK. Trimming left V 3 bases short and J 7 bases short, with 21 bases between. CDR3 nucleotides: TGTGCCAGCAGCCATTCTCAGGTCCTACGTAGGGGGACCCAGTACTTC. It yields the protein CASSHSQVLRRGTQYF.

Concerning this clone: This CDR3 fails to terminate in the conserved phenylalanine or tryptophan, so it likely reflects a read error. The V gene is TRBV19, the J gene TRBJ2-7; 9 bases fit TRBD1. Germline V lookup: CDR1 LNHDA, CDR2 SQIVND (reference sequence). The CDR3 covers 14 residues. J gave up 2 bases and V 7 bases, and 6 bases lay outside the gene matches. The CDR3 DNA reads TGTGCCAGTACGAACCGACAGGGGGCCTACGAGCAGTACCTC. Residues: CASTNRQGAYEQYL.

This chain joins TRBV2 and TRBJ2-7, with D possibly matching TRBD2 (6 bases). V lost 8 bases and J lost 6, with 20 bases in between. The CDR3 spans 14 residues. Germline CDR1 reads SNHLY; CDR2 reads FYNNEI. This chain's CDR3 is CASHLGAGRSEQYF. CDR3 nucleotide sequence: TGTGCCAGCCACCTAGGGGCGGGGAGGTCCGAGCAGTACTTC.

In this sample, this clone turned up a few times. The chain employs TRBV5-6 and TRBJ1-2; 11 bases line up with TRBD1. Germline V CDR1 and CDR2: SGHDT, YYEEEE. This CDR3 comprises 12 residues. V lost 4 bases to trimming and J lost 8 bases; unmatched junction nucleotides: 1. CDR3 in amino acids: CASSRTGGGYTF. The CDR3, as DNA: TGTGCCAGCAGCCGGACAGGGGGCGGCTACACCTTC.

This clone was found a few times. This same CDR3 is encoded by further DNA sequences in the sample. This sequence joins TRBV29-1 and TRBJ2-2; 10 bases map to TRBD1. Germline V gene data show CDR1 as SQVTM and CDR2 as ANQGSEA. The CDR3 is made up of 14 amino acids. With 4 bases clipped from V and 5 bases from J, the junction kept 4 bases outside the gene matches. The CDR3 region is CSVAGTGVTGELFF. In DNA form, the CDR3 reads TGCAGCGTTGCCGGGACAGGGGTAACCGGGGAGCTGTTTTTT.

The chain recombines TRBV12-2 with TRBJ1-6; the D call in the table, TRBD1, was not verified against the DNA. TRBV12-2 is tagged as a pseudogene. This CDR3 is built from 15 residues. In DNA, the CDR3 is TGTGCAAGTCGCTTAGTGGGTAGGGGGCTTTCACCCCTCCACTTT. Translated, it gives CASRLVGRGLSPLHF.

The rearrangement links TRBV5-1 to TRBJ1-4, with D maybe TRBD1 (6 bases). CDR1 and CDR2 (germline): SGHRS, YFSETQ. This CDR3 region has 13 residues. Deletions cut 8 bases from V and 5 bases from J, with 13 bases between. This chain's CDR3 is CASRYRENEKLFF. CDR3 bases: TGCGCCAGTCGGTACAGGGAGAATGAAAAACTGTTTTTT.

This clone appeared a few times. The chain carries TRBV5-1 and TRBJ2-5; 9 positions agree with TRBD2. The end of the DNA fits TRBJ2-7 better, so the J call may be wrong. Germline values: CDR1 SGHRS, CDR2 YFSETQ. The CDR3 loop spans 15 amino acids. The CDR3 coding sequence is TGCGCCAGCAGCTGGACCCTAGCGGGGACCCACGAGCAGTACTTC. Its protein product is CASSWTLAGTHEQYF.

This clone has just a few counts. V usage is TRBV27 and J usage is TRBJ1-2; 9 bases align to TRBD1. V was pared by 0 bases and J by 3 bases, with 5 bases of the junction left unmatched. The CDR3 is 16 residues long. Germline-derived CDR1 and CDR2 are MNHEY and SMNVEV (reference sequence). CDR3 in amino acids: CASSLSRDRAYYGYTF. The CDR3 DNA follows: TGTGCCAGCAGTTTATCCCGGGACAGGGCCTACTATGGCTACACCTTC.

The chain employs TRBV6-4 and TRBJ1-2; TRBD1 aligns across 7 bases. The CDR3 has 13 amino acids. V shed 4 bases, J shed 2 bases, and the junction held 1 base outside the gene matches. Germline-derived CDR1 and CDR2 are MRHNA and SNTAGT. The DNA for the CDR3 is TGTGCCAGCAGTGGGGGACAGAACTATGGCTACACCTTC. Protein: CASSGGQNYGYTF.

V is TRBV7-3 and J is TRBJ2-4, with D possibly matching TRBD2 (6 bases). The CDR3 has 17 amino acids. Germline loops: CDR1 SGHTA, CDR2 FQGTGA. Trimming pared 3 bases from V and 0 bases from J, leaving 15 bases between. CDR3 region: CASSLTGSSGAKNIQYF. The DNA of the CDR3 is TGTGCCAGCAGCTTGACGGGTAGTAGCGGAGCCAAAAACATTCAGTACTTC.

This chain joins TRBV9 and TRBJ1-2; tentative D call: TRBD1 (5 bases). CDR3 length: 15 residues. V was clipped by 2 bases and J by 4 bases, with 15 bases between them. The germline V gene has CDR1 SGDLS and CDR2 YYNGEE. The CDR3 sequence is CASSVRTQGTYGYTF. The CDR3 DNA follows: TGTGCCAGCAGCGTCAGGACCCAGGGCACCTATGGCTACACCTTC. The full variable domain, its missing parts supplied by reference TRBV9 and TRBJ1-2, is DSGVTQTPKHLITATGQRVTLRCSPRSGDLSVYWYQQSLDQGLQFLIQYYNGEERAKGNILERFSAQQFPDLHSELNLSSLELGDSALYFCASSVRTQGTYGYTFGSGTRLTVV.

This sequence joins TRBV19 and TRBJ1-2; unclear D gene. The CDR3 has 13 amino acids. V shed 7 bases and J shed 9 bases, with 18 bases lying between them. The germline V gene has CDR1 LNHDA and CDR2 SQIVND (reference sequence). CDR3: CASISGQDRSYTF. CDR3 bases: TGTGCCAGTATCTCAGGTCAGGATAGAAGCTACACCTTC.

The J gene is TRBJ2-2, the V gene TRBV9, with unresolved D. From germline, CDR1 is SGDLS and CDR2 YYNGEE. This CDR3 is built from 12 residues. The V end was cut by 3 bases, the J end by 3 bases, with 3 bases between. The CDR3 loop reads CASSGDTGELFF. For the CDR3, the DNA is TGTGCCAGCAGCGGAGACACCGGGGAGCTGTTTTTT.

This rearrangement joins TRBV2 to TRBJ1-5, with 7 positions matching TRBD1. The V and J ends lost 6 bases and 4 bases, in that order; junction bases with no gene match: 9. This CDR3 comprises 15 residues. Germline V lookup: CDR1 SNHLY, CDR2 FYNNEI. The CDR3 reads CASSERRQGNQPQHF. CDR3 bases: TGTGCCAGCAGCGAAAGACGACAGGGAAATCAGCCCCAGCATTTT.

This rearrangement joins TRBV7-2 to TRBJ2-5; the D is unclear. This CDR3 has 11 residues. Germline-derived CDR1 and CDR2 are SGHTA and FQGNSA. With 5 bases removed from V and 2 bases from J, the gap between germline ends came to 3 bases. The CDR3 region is CASSPQETQYF. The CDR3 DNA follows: TGTGCCAGCAGCCCACAAGAGACCCAGTACTTC.

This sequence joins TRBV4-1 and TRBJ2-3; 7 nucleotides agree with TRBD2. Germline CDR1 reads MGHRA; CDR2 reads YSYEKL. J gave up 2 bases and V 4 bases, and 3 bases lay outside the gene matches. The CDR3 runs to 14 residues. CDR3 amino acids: CASSLGTTTDTQYF. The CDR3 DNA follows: TGCGCCAGCAGCCTCGGGACTACCACAGATACGCAGTATTTT.

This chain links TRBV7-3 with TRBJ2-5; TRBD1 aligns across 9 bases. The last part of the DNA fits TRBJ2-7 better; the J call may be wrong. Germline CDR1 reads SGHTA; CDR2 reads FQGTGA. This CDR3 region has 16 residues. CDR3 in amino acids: CASSPEGQGGLYEQYF. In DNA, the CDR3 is TGTGCCAGCAGCCCTGAGGGACAGGGAGGGTTATACGAGCAGTACTTC.

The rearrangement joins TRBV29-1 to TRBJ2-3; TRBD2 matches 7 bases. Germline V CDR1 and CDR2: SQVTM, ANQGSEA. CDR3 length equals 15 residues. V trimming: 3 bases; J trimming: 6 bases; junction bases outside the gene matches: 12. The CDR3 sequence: CSVEKAGTGGDTQYF. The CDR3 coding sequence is TGCAGCGTTGAGAAAGCGGGGACGGGGGGTGATACGCAGTATTTT.

The CDR3 loop is CASSPPGGLTSTDTQYF. CDR3 nucleotides: TGTGCCAGCTCACCACCCGGCGGACTAACTAGCACAGATACGCAGTATTTT. The V call is TRBV18, the J call TRBJ2-3; possible D gene TRBD2, 6 bases. Germline loops: CDR1 KGHSH, CDR2 LQKENI. The CDR3 is 17 amino acids. V was cut by 0 bases and J by 0 bases, with 13 bases left in between.

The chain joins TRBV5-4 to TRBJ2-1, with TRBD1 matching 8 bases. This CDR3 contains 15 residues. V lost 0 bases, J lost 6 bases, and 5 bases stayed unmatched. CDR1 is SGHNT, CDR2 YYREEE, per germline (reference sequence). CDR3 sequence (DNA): TGTGCCAGCAGCTTGGCAGGGGGCTTGGTCAATGAGCAGTTCTTC. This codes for CASSLAGGLVNEQFF.

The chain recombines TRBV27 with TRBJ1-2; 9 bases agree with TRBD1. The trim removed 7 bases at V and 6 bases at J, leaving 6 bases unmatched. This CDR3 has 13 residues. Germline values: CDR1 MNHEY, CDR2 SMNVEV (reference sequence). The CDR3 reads CASTPGQGNGYTF. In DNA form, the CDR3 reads TGTGCCAGCACTCCGGGACAGGGTAATGGCTACACCTTC.

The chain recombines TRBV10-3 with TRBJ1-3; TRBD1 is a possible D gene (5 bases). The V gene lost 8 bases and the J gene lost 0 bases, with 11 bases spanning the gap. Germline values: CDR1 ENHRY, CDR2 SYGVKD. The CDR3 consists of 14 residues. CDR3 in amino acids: CAIGTDRSGNTIYF. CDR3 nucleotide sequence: TGTGCCATCGGGACTGACCGCTCTGGAAACACCATATATTTT.

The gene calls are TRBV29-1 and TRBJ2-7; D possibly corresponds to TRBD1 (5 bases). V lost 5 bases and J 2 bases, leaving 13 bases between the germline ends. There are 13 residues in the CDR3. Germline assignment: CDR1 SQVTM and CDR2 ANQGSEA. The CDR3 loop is CSVRGRLTYEQYF. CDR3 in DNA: TGCAGCGTTAGGGGTAGGCTAACCTACGAGCAGTACTTC.